This TCR beta chain comes out of a study of blood T cell repertoires in COVID-19. About the research overall: Acute and convalescent COVID-19 specimens originated in the United States, Italy and Spain. PBMCs, B-cell-depleted T cells, or T cells provided the cDNA or gDNA that made up the material.

Per the original data handling: Estimation of nucleated cell counts relied on the amplification of reference gene primers. Clones were read by immunoSEQ multiplex PCR, and TCRdb kept only the in-frame ones, dropping some. Clone size and V and J calls were adopted from that table, with D and trimming inferred from the DNA. The repertoire holds about 180,000 clones, with 70% to 90% as singletons. Germline CDR1 reads MGHRA; CDR2 reads YSYEKL. This CDR3 is 14 amino acids long. V shed 0 bases and J shed 5 bases, with 5 bases lying between them. V and J are TRBV4-1 and TRBJ1-6; D not resolved. This TCR was sampled from a woman younger than 45 with active or convalescent COVID-19. Sample: peripheral blood. Here the CDR3 reads CASSQEGHNSPLHF. CDR3 nucleotides: TGCGCCAGCAGCCAAGAGGGCCATAATTCACCCCTCCACTTT.